These 15 T cell receptor beta chains share one sample of origin, sequenced in a study of human T cells and chemical hapten exposure. The time point is: patch test 2, 6 weeks after DPC sensitization. The treatment here: therapeutic diphenylcyclopropenone sensitization with weekly scalp DPC. TCRdb itself ran the RACE reads through MiXCR, one entry per CDR3 protein. The data show about 380,000 distinct CDR3 sequences, just under 6.5% seen once. Material: whole blood, obtained in connection with sensitization to the hapten diphenylcyclopropenone (DPC). These receptors were collected from a woman aged 18-35 years with alopecia areata. Some clones in this sample may be carry-over from other donors' samples.

A remark on this clonotype: A much larger clone differs by one base, so this may be a read error. The chain employs TRBV3-1 and TRBJ2-5; D is ambiguous. From germline, CDR1 is LGHDT and CDR2 YNNKEL (reference sequence). V lost 1 base, J lost 1 base, and 13 bases lay in between. CDR3 length equals 16 residues. This chain's CDR3 is CASSQVVKAPQETQYF. CDR3 nucleotides: TGTGCCAGCAGCCAAGTGGTAAAGGCTCCCCAAGAGACCCAGTACTTC.

V is TRBV4-3 and J is TRBJ2-5; D unresolved. Between the trimmed V and J ends, which lost 5 bases and 1 base, there was a span of 8 bases. In germline, CDR1 is LGHNA, CDR2 YSLEER. The CDR3 spans 13 residues. The DNA for the CDR3 is TGCGCCAGCAGCAGATGGACCCAAGAGACCCAGTACTTC. Translated, it gives CASSRWTQETQYF.

V and J are TRBV27 and TRBJ1-1; TRBD1 agrees at 10 bases. This CDR3 spans 17 amino acids. J was trimmed by 0 bases and V by 2 bases; bases with no gene match: 6. Germline V CDR1 and CDR2: MNHEY, SMNVEV (reference sequence). The CDR3 protein is CASSLGTGVWVNTEAFF. CDR3 sequence (DNA): TGTGCCAGCAGTTTAGGGACAGGGGTTTGGGTGAACACTGAAGCTTTCTTT.

This clonotype was recorded many times. The gene calls are TRBV9 and TRBJ2-6; D uncertain. V was cut by 1 base and J by 0 bases, with 14 bases left in between. Germline CDR1 is SGDLS and CDR2 is YYNGEE. CDR3 length equals 18 residues. The CDR3 nucleotides read TGTGCCAGCAGCGTAAATCCCACTGTAATCTCTGGGGCCAACGTCCTGACTTTC. This encodes CASSVNPTVISGANVLTF.

CDR3 sequence reads: CATSGGRVVYNEQFF. DNA for the CDR3: TGTGCCACCTCCGGAGGCAGGGTGGTCTACAATGAGCAGTTCTTC. The genes are TRBV10-3 and TRBJ2-1, with D perhaps assigned TRBD1 or TRBD2 (5 bases each). V lost 10 bases and J 3 bases, leaving 19 bases between the germline ends. The CDR3 has 15 residues. Germline CDR1 ENHRY, CDR2 SYGVKD.

This clonotype was found many times. The CDR3 spells CASSYGREAFF. Written as DNA, the CDR3 is TGTGCCAGCAGTTACGGGAGAGAAGCTTTCTTT. This chain links TRBV27 with TRBJ1-1; D not resolved. This CDR3 is built from 11 residues. From germline, CDR1 is MNHEY and CDR2 SMNVEV (reference sequence). Between the trimmed V and J ends, which lost 4 bases and 8 bases, there was a span of 8 bases.

This clonotype has a count of ten or more. The chain combines TRBV2 with TRBJ1-2, with 10 bases identical to TRBD1. The length of the CDR3 is 14 residues. CDR1 and CDR2 (germline): SNHLY, FYNNEI. V lost 2 bases, J lost 8 bases, and 5 bases stayed unmatched. This chain's CDR3 is CASSETGQGGGYTF. DNA for the CDR3: TGTGCCAGCAGTGAAACCGGACAGGGGGGCGGCTACACCTTC.

This clonotype was counted between two and nine times. The chain is built from TRBV6-5 and TRBJ2-5; D ambiguous. CDR1 is MNHEY, CDR2 SVGAGI, per germline. Trimming cost V 2 bases and J 3 bases, with 7 bases left between them. CDR3 length: 13 amino acids. The CDR3 nucleotides are TGTGCCAGCAGTTACATCGGCAAAGAGACCCAGTACTTC. Its protein is CASSYIGKETQYF.

Written as DNA, the CDR3 is TGTGCCAGCTCAACCACAGGGACAGTAAACATTCAGTACTTC. Protein sequence: CASSTTGTVNIQYF. The genes are TRBV18 and TRBJ2-4, with 7 bases aligning to TRBD1. Unmatched junction bases numbered 7, after V lost 5 bases and J lost 6 bases. The CDR3 contains 14 residues. In germline, CDR1 is KGHSH, CDR2 LQKENI. Together with reference TRBV18 and TRBJ2-4, the CDR3 gives the full variable domain: NAGVMQNPRHLVRRRGQEARLRCSPMKGHSHVYWYRQLPEEGLKFMVYLQKENIIDESGMPKERFSAEFPKEGPSILRIQQVVRGDSAAYFCASSTTGTVNIQYFGAGTRLSVL.

Ten or more counts support this clonotype. This chain uses TRBV12-3 or TRBV12-4 with TRBJ1-5; 8 bases fit TRBD1. The CDR3 loop spans 15 amino acids. The V segment lost 5 bases and the J segment 4 bases; nucleotides outside the gene matches: 7. This CDR3 reads CASSPTDRENQPQHF. DNA for the CDR3: TGTGCCAGCAGTCCGACGGACAGGGAGAATCAGCCCCAGCATTTT.

This clonotype appeared a few times. This chain links TRBV5-4 with TRBJ1-1; D not certain. CDR3 length: 14 residues. Germline lookup yields CDR1 SGHNT and CDR2 YYREEE (reference sequence). The V end was cut by 2 bases, the J end by 3 bases, with 11 bases between. The CDR3 DNA sequence: TGTGCCAGCAGCTTTGGAGGCATGGACACTGAAGCTTTCTTT. Translation gives CASSFGGMDTEAFF.

Comment on this clonotype: A much bigger clone sits one base away, suggesting this may be a read error. The V and J genes are TRBV18 and TRBJ1-1; tentatively, D is TRBD1 (5 bases). This CDR3 spans 19 amino acids. Germline CDR1 is KGHSH and CDR2 is LQKENI. Here the CDR3 DNA reads TGTGCCAGCTCCCCACCATTAGACAGTGGAGGATTTGGGAACACTGAAGCTTTCTTT. Protein: CASSPPLDSGGFGNTEAFF.

This clonotype appeared many times. The rearrangement links TRBV20-1 to TRBJ1-4; 7 nucleotides align to TRBD1. Germline V gene sequence: CDR1 DFQATT, CDR2 SNEGSKA (reference sequence). V shed 2 bases, J shed 8 bases, and the junction held 8 bases outside the gene matches. The CDR3 length is 14 residues. The CDR3 loop reads CSARQGQTREKLFF. The CDR3, as DNA: TGCAGTGCTAGACAGGGACAGACGAGGGAAAAACTGTTTTTT.

This clonotype was observed at least ten times. The chain recombines TRBV27 with TRBJ1-4, with 9 bases that match TRBD1. CDR1 is MNHEY and CDR2 is SMNVEV in the germline V gene (reference sequence). CDR3 length: 15 amino acids. Unmatched junction bases numbered 8, after V lost 5 bases and J lost 7 bases. CDR3 DNA sequence: TGTGCCAGCAGTCTGGGGCACAGGGGGCGTGAAAAACTGTTTTTT. Translating gives CASSLGHRGREKLFF.

This sequence joins TRBV6-2 or TRBV6-3 and TRBJ1-4, with D uncertain. The CDR3 length is 14 residues. V was cut by 6 bases and J by 2 bases, with 10 bases left in between. Looked up from germline, CDR1 is MNHEY and CDR2 is SVGEGT. The CDR3 DNA reads TGTGCCAGCAGGTCACAGTTGACTAATGAAAAACTGTTTTTT. It translates to CASRSQLTNEKLFF.